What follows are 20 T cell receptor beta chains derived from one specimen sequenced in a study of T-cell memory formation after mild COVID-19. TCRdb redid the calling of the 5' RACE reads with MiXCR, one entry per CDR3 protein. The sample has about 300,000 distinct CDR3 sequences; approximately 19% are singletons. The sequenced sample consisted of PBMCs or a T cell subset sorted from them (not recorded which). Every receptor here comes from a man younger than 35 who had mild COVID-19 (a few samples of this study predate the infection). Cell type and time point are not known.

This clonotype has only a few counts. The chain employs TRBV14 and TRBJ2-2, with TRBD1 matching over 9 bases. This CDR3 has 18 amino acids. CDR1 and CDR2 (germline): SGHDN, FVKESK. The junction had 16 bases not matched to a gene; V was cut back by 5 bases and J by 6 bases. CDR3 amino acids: CASSFRVGTGTFAGELFF. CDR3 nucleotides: TGTGCCAGCAGCTTTCGTGTTGGGACAGGGACTTTCGCCGGGGAGCTGTTTTTT.

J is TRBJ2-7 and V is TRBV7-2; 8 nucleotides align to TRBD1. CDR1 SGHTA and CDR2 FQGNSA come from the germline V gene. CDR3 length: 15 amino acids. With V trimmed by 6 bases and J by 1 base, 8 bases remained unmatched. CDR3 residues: CASRARTGRSYEQYF. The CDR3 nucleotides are TGTGCCAGCAGGGCGAGGACAGGGAGGTCCTACGAGCAGTACTTC.

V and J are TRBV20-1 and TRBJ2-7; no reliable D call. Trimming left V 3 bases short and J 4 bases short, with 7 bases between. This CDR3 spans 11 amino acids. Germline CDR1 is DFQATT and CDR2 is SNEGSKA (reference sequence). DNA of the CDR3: TGCAGTGCTAGGAGCCCATACGAGCAGTACTTC. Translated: CSARSPYEQYF.

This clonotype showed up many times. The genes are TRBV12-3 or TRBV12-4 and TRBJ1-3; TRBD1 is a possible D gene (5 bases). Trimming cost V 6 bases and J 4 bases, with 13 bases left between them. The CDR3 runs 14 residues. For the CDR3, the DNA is TGTGCCAGCAGAACGACAGTGACGGGAAACACCATATATTTT. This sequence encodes CASRTTVTGNTIYF.

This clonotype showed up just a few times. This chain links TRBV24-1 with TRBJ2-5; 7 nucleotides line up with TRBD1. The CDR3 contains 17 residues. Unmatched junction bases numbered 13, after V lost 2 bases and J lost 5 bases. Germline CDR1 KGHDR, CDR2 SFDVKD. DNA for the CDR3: TGTGCCACCAGTGATTCTCGGACAGGCGCCAGGGGCGAGACCCAGTACTTC. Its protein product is CATSDSRTGARGETQYF.

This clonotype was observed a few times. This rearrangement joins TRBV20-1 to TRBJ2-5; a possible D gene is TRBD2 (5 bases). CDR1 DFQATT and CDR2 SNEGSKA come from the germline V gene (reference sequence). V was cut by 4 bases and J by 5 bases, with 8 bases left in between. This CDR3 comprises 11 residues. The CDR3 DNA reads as TGCAGTGCTATCAGGAGGGAGACCCAGTACTTC. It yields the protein CSAIRRETQYF.

CDR3 in amino acids: CAIKGRYNEQFF. CDR3 DNA: TGTGCCATCAAAGGGAGATACAATGAGCAGTTCTTC. The gene calls are TRBV10-3 and TRBJ2-1; D is possibly TRBD2 (5 bases). The ends were cut back, 7 bases at V and 4 bases at J, with 8 bases in the middle. The CDR3 runs 12 residues. The germline gives CDR1 ENHRY, CDR2 SYGVKD.

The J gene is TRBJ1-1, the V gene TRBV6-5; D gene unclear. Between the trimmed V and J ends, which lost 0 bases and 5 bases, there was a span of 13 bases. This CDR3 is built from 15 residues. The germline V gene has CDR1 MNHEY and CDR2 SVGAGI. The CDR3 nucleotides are TGTGCCAGCAGTTACTCGGCGGCCATGGGAACTGAAGCTTTCTTT. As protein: CASSYSAAMGTEAFF.

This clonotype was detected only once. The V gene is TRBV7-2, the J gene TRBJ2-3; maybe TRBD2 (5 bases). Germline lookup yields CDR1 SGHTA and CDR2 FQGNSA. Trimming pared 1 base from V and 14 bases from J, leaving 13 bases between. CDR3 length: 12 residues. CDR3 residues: CASSLVGSIGYF. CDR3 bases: TGTGCCAGCAGCTTAGTAGGGAGCATAGGGTATTTT.

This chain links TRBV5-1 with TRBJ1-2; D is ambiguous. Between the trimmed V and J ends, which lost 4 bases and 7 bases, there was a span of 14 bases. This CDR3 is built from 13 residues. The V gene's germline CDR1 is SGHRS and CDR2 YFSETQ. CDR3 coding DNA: TGCGCCAGCAGCGCGGCAGCGCTCAGTGGCTACACCTTC. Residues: CASSAAALSGYTF. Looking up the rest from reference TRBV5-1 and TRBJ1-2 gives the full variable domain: KAGVTQTPRYLIKTRGQQVTLSCSPISGHRSVSWYQQTPGQGLQFLFEYFSETQRNKGNFPGRFSGRQFSNSRSEMNVSTLELGDSALYLCASSAAALSGYTFGSGTRLTVV.

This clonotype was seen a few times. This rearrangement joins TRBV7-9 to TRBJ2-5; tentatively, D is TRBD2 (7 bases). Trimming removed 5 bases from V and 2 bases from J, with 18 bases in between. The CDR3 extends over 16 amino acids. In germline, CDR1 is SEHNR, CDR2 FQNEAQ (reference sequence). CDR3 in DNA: TGTGCCAGCAGCGGGGGGGCCGGGACACTACAAGAGACCCAGTACTTC. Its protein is CASSGGAGTLQETQYF.

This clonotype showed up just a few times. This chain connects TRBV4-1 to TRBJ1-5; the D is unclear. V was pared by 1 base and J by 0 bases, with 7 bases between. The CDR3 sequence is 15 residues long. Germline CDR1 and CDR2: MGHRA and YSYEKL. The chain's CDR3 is CASSQVGNSNQPQHF. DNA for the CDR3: TGCGCCAGCAGCCAAGTCGGGAATAGCAATCAGCCCCAGCATTTT.

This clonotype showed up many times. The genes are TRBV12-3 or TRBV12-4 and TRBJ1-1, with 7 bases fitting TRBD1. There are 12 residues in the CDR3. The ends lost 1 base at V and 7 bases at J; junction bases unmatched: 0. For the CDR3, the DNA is TGTGCCAGCAGTTTAGGGGACAGTGAAGCTTTCTTT. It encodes CASSLGDSEAFF.

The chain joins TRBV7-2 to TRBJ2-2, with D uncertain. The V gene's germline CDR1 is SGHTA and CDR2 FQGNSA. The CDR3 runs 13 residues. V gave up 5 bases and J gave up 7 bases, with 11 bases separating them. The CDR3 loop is CASSPHLGGELFF. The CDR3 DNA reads TGTGCCAGCAGCCCTCATTTGGGCGGGGAGCTGTTTTTT.

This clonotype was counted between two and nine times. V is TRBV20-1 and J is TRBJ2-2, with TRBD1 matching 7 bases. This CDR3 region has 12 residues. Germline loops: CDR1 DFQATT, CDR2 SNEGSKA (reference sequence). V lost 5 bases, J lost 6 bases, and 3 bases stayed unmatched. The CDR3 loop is CSADRVPGELFF. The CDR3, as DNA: TGCAGTGCTGACAGGGTCCCCGGGGAGCTGTTTTTT.

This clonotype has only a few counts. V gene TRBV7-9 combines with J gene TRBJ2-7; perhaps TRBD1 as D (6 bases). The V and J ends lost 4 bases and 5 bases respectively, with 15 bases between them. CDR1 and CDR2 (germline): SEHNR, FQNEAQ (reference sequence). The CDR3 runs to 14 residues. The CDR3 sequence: CASSSTRGTNEQYF. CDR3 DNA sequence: TGTGCCAGCAGCTCGACAAGGGGGACCAACGAGCAGTACTTC.

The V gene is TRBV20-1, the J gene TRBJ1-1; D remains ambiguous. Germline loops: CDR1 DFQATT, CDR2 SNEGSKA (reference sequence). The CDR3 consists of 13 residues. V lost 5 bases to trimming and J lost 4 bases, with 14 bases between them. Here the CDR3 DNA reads TGCAGTGCTGCCGAACAGATCGGCACTGAAGCTTTCTTT. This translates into CSAAEQIGTEAFF.

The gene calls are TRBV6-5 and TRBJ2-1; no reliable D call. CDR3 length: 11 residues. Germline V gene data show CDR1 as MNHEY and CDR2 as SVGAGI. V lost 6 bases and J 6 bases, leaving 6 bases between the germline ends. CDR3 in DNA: TGTGCCAGCAGCCAGACCAATGAGCAGTTCTTC. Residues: CASSQTNEQFF.

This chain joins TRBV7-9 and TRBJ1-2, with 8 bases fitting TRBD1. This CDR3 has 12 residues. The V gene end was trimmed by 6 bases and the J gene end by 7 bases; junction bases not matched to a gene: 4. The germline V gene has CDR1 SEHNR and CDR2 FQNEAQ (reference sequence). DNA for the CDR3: TGTGCCAGCAGGCGGACAGGGTCTGGCTACACCTTC. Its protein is CASRRTGSGYTF.

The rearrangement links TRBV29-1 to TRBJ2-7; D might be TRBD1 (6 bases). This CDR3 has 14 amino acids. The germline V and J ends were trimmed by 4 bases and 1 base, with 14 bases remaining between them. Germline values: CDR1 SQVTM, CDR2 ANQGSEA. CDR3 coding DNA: TGCAGCGTTGTCCGGAACAGGGATTCCTACGAGCAGTACTTC. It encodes CSVVRNRDSYEQYF.